One sample yielded the 20 T cell receptor beta chains listed below, sequenced in a study of shared clonotypes between healthy human individuals. Assay: immunoSEQ multiplex PCR; the TCRdb copy retains only in-frame clones and omits some. Seen here are around 2.5 million clones, 93% observed once, and the top ten hold roughly 0.36%. The sequencing input was naive CD4+ T cells from PBMCs. As for subset: CD45RA+ positively selected. These receptors were taken from a man aged 18 to 29 in good health. Some clones in this sample may be carry-over from other donors' samples.

This chain links TRBV11-2 with TRBJ2-7; TRBD2 matches at 7 bases. The CDR3 sequence is 15 residues long. Trimming at V came to 2 bases and at J to 2 bases, leaving 6 bases not matched to a gene. The germline CDR1 and CDR2 sequences are SGHAT and FQNNGV. The CDR3 is CASSLSLAVPYEQYF. The CDR3 coding sequence is TGTGCCAGCAGCTTAAGTCTAGCGGTACCCTACGAGCAGTACTTC.

The V gene is TRBV5-1, the J gene TRBJ2-7, with TRBD2 matching over 13 bases. J was trimmed by 1 base and V by 4 bases; bases with no gene match: 8. Germline CDR1 SGHRS, CDR2 YFSETQ. The CDR3 has 17 residues. The CDR3 coding sequence is TGCGCCAGCAGCGTATGGACTAGCGGGAGTAAGTCCTACGAGCAGTACTTC. Translation: CASSVWTSGSKSYEQYF. Complete variable domain (other parts from reference TRBV5-1 and TRBJ2-7): KAGVTQTPRYLIKTRGQQVTLSCSPISGHRSVSWYQQTPGQGLQFLFEYFSETQRNKGNFPGRFSGRQFSNSRSEMNVSTLELGDSALYLCASSVWTSGSKSYEQYFGPGTRLTVT.

J is TRBJ1-2 and V is TRBV28; D gene uncertain. The length of the CDR3 is 11 residues. Germline values: CDR1 MDHEN, CDR2 SYDVKM. CDR3 coding DNA: TGTGGGTCCCGGTCGTCGTATGGCTACACCTTC. This translates into CGSRSSYGYTF.

The chain joins TRBV7-6 to TRBJ1-4; perhaps TRBD1 as D (6 bases). The CDR3 is 17 residues long. Germline values: CDR1 SGHVS, CDR2 FNYEAQ. V dropped 5 bases and J dropped 7 bases, with 23 bases sitting between them. In DNA, the CDR3 is TGTGCCAGCAGCGACCACCGAGGGGGGTCAAGTAGTGAAAAACTGTTTTTT. Residues: CASSDHRGGSSSEKLFF.

The genes are TRBV7-2 and TRBJ2-1; 9 nucleotides line up with TRBD2. CDR3 length: 15 amino acids. Germline V gene data show CDR1 as SGHTA and CDR2 as FQGNSA. V was clipped by 5 bases and J by 5 bases; unmatched bases: 7. CDR3 amino acids: CASSPGLARHNEQFF. In nucleotides, the CDR3 is TGTGCCAGCAGCCCCGGACTAGCGAGACACAATGAGCAGTTCTTC.

This rearrangement joins TRBV11-1 to TRBJ2-1, with 11 bases that match TRBD2. V lost 8 bases to trimming and J lost 9 bases; unmatched junction nucleotides: 15. Germline V gene lookup returns CDR1 SGHAT and CDR2 FQDESV (reference sequence). The CDR3 consists of 16 residues. Written as DNA, the CDR3 is TGTGCCAGCGGGAATTTAGCGGGAGGGCCGGGTGGTGAGCAGTTCTTC. It encodes CASGNLAGGPGGEQFF. Based on the CDR3 plus reference TRBV11-1 and TRBJ2-1, the full variable domain is EAEVAQSPRYKITEKSQAVAFWCDPISGHATLYWYRQILGQGPELLVQFQDESVVDDSQLPKDRFSAERLKGVDSTLKIQPAELGDSAMYLCASGNLAGGPGGEQFFGPGTRLTVL.

This clone came up a few times. Distinct nucleotide sequences in the sample also encode this CDR3. The J gene is TRBJ1-1, the V gene TRBV29-1; 7 positions agree with TRBD1. CDR3 length equals 12 residues. The germline V gene has CDR1 SQVTM and CDR2 ANQGSEA. J was trimmed by 2 bases and V by 7 bases; bases with no gene match: 4. CDR3 sequence (DNA): TGCAGCGCCCGGACAGGCAACACTGAAGCTTTCTTT. This encodes CSARTGNTEAFF.

The V and J genes are TRBV5-4 and TRBJ2-7; D is possibly TRBD1 (5 bases). The CDR3 is made up of 13 amino acids. V was shortened by 3 bases and J by 2 bases, with 9 bases between the two germline ends. Germline CDR1 reads SGHNT; CDR2 reads YYREEE (reference sequence). DNA of the CDR3: TGTGCCAGCAGCTGGCAGGGAACCTACGAGCAGTACTTC. Translated, it gives CASSWQGTYEQYF.

The J gene is TRBJ1-2, the V gene TRBV18; 7 bases match TRBD1. This CDR3 is built from 16 residues. The V gene's germline CDR1 is KGHSH and CDR2 LQKENI. J gave up 1 base and V 0 bases, and 5 bases lay outside the gene matches. The CDR3 bases are TGTGCCAGCTCACCACCATCCGGGACAGATAACTATGGCTACACCTTC. This codes for CASSPPSGTDNYGYTF.

About this clone: The sample has other DNA sequences that encode this CDR3 too. V gene TRBV9 combines with J gene TRBJ2-3; maybe TRBD1 (6 bases). Between the trimmed V and J ends, which lost 2 bases and 4 bases, there was a span of 8 bases. The germline V gene has CDR1 SGDLS and CDR2 YYNGEE. CDR3 length: 13 residues. The CDR3 nucleotides are TGTGCCAGCAGCGTGGGGGCCCCAGATACGCAGTATTTT. Amino acids: CASSVGAPDTQYF.

The genes are TRBV5-1 and TRBJ2-1; the match to TRBD2 covers 8 bases. The trim removed 2 bases at V and 4 bases at J, leaving 8 bases unmatched. The CDR3 is 16 amino acids. Germline lookup yields CDR1 SGHRS and CDR2 YFSETQ. The CDR3 DNA reads TGCGCCAGCAGCTTAACCGGGACTAGGGTATACAATGAGCAGTTCTTC. Protein sequence: CASSLTGTRVYNEQFF.

This clone was observed a single time. The chain links TRBV9 to TRBJ2-1, with a possible D match to TRBD1 (6 bases). The CDR3 is made up of 15 amino acids. The V and J ends lost 5 bases and 0 bases respectively, with 12 bases between them. In germline, CDR1 is SGDLS, CDR2 YYNGEE. The chain's CDR3 is CASRETGGSYNEQFF. CDR3 bases: TGTGCCAGCAGAGAGACAGGCGGCTCCTACAATGAGCAGTTCTTC.

J is TRBJ2-1 and V is TRBV29-1; possible D gene TRBD2, 6 bases. The CDR3 spans 14 residues. Germline V gives CDR1 SQVTM, CDR2 ANQGSEA. Trimming took 5 bases from V and 0 from J, leaving 11 bases between them. As DNA, the CDR3 is TGCAGCGTTCCTAGCGTTAGCTCCTACAATGAGCAGTTCTTC. Encoded protein: CSVPSVSSYNEQFF.

V usage is TRBV5-4 and J usage is TRBJ1-3; 9 bases map to TRBD1. The CDR3 runs 16 residues. In germline, CDR1 is SGHNT, CDR2 YYREEE (reference sequence). Trimming at V came to 0 bases and at J to 3 bases, leaving 4 bases not matched to a gene. CDR3 sequence: CASSLVTGGFGNTIYF. The CDR3 DNA reads TGTGCCAGCAGCTTGGTAACAGGGGGCTTTGGAAACACCATATATTTT. The full variable domain, its missing parts supplied by reference TRBV5-4 and TRBJ1-3, is ETGVTQSPTHLIKTRGQQVTLRCSSQSGHNTVSWYQQALGQGPQFIFQYYREEENGRGNFPPRFSGLQFPNYSSELNVNALELDDSALYLCASSLVTGGFGNTIYFGEGSWLTVV.

This chain uses TRBV18 with TRBJ2-7, with D possibly matching TRBD1 (5 bases). V lost 6 bases to trimming and J lost 4 bases, with 19 bases between them. There are 15 residues in the CDR3. In germline, CDR1 is KGHSH, CDR2 LQKENI. The CDR3 region is CASSPDRDRPYEQYF. The DNA of the CDR3 is TGTGCCAGCTCGCCCGACCGCGACAGACCTTACGAGCAGTACTTC.

The rearrangement joins TRBV28 to TRBJ1-5, with 7 bases lining up with TRBD1. With V trimmed by 5 bases and J by 9 bases, 19 bases remained unmatched. This CDR3 is built from 17 residues. From germline, CDR1 is MDHEN and CDR2 SYDVKM. The CDR3 loop reads CASSVRNPRDRKGPQHF. DNA for the CDR3: TGTGCCAGCAGTGTTCGAAACCCCCGGGACAGAAAGGGGCCCCAGCATTTT.

The V gene is TRBV30, the J gene TRBJ2-1; 9 bases align to TRBD2. The CDR3 runs 15 residues. The ends lost 3 bases at V and 4 bases at J; junction bases unmatched: 7. Germline CDR1 and CDR2: GTSNPN and SVGIG (reference sequence). Here the CDR3 reads CAWSQAGGPYNEQFF. As DNA, the CDR3 is TGTGCCTGGAGCCAGGCGGGAGGGCCGTACAATGAGCAGTTCTTC.

The chain recombines TRBV28 with TRBJ2-7, with 10 bases that match TRBD1. The V and J ends lost 7 bases and 3 bases, in that order; junction bases with no gene match: 6. This CDR3 comprises 14 residues. The V gene's germline CDR1 is MDHEN and CDR2 SYDVKM. CDR3 amino acids: CASKLTGGGYEQYF. As DNA, the CDR3 is TGTGCCAGCAAACTGACAGGGGGCGGCTACGAGCAGTACTTC.

This clone has a single count. The chain recombines TRBV18 with TRBJ2-5, with 11 bases aligning to TRBD2. This CDR3 contains 16 residues. From germline, CDR1 is KGHSH and CDR2 LQKENI. J was trimmed by 5 bases and V by 6 bases; bases with no gene match: 11. CDR3 DNA sequence: TGTGCCAGCTCCCTACGCAGACTAGCGGGAACGGAGACCCAGTACTTC. Translated, it gives CASSLRRLAGTETQYF.

The CDR3 spells CASRENDRGNYGYTF. The CDR3 DNA reads TGTGCCAGCAGGGAAAACGACAGGGGCAACTATGGCTACACCTTC. V is TRBV2 and J is TRBJ1-2, with TRBD1 matching over 8 bases. The germline CDR1 and CDR2 sequences are SNHLY and FYNNEI. With V trimmed by 6 bases and J by 2 bases, 8 bases remained unmatched. The CDR3 is made up of 15 amino acids.